The 26 T cell receptor beta chains listed next were all sequenced from one sample in a study of cytomegalovirus exposure and HLA in healthy donors. The PCR made use of 60 Vbeta and 13 Jbeta primers. Profiling relied on immunoSEQ multiplex PCR, and the TCRdb table lists in-frame clones only, not all of them. The data contain about 170,000 clones, roughly 79% of them singletons. Sequenced: PBMCs. Receptor source: a woman in her late teens or twenties in good health and CMV-seropositive.

The chain combines TRBV4-1 with TRBJ2-3; TRBD2 matches at 7 bases. The ends lost 0 bases at V and 5 bases at J; junction bases unmatched: 8. This CDR3 region has 16 residues. From germline, CDR1 is MGHRA and CDR2 YSYEKL. The CDR3 loop is CASSQELRGVGDTQYF. In nucleotides, the CDR3 is TGCGCCAGCAGCCAAGAGCTTCGGGGGGTTGGAGATACGCAGTATTTT.

This chain links TRBV27 with TRBJ2-1, with 13 bases fitting TRBD2. The CDR3 sequence is 17 residues long. The V gene's germline CDR1 is MNHEY and CDR2 SMNVEV (reference sequence). Trimming removed 7 bases from V and 1 base from J; junction bases left unmatched: 7. The CDR3 DNA sequence: TGTGCCAGCAATACGGGACTAGCGGGGCTGTCCTACAATGAGCAGTTCTTC. Its protein product is CASNTGLAGLSYNEQFF.

The table lists this clone with a count of one. The genes are TRBV4-2 and TRBJ1-6; D is perhaps TRBD1 (6 bases). The CDR3 is 18 amino acids. Deletions cut 1 base from V and 0 bases from J, with 13 bases between. CDR1 is LGHNA and CDR2 is YNFKEQ in the germline V gene. The CDR3, as DNA: TGTGCCAGCAGCCAAGTGGGAACAGGGAGCTCCTATAATTCACCCCTCCACTTT. It is translated as CASSQVGTGSSYNSPLHF.

This clone has only one observation. V gene TRBV11-2 combines with J gene TRBJ2-1; possibly TRBD1 for D (5 bases). V was cut by 3 bases and J by 1 base, with 16 bases left in between. CDR3 length equals 17 residues. Germline CDR1 reads SGHAT; CDR2 reads FQNNGV. The CDR3 region has the DNA TGTGCCAGCAGCTTGAGTTTTTTAGGGGTATCCTACAATGAGCAGTTCTTC. It is translated as CASSLSFLGVSYNEQFF.

The chain combines TRBV27 with TRBJ2-7, with TRBD1 matching over 8 bases. J lost 6 bases, V lost 6 bases, and 10 bases had no gene match. CDR1 and CDR2 from the germline V gene are MNHEY and SMNVEV (reference sequence). The CDR3 spans 14 residues. As DNA, the CDR3 is TGTGCCAGCAGGGATATCAGGGGGCGCGGCGAGCAGTACTTC. Its translation: CASRDIRGRGEQYF.

This sequence joins TRBV28 and TRBJ2-7, with D perhaps TRBD2 (5 bases). Per germline, CDR1 MDHEN and CDR2 SYDVKM. The CDR3 is 16 amino acids. Trimming stripped 1 base from V and 4 bases from J, with 17 bases between. CDR3 nucleotides: TGTGCCAGCAGTTTATACGGGAAAGTTACGGCTTACGAGCAGTACTTC. It yields the protein CASSLYGKVTAYEQYF.

The chain recombines TRBV6-1 with TRBJ2-3; D remains ambiguous. Germline-derived CDR1 and CDR2 are MNHNS and SASEGT. V was clipped by 4 bases and J by 4 bases, with 12 bases between them. The CDR3 sequence is 14 residues long. The CDR3 is CASSGPPGSDTQYF. The DNA of the CDR3 is TGTGCCAGCAGTGGTCCCCCGGGTTCAGATACGCAGTATTTT.

This chain uses TRBV29-1 with TRBJ1-2; D perhaps matches TRBD1 (5 bases). Looked up from germline, CDR1 is SQVTM and CDR2 is ANQGSEA. This CDR3 region has 13 residues. With 3 bases removed from V and 1 base from J, the gap between germline ends came to 9 bases. The CDR3 DNA sequence: TGCAGCGTTGAGGGGCCGGATAACTATGGCTACACCTTC. Translation: CSVEGPDNYGYTF.

V gene TRBV30 combines with J gene TRBJ2-1; D possibly corresponds to TRBD2 (5 bases). CDR3 length: 14 amino acids. V was shortened by 4 bases and J by 8 bases, with 18 bases between the two germline ends. From germline, CDR1 is GTSNPN and CDR2 SVGIG (reference sequence). The CDR3: CAWIGPTGVDEQFF. DNA for the CDR3: TGTGCCTGGATAGGGCCAACCGGGGTCGATGAGCAGTTCTTC.

The rearrangement links TRBV4-3 to TRBJ2-6, with D possibly matching TRBD2 (7 bases). CDR1 is LGHNA and CDR2 is YSLEER in the germline V gene. V lost 1 base, J lost 0 bases, and 10 bases lay in between. The CDR3 spans 17 residues. In DNA, the CDR3 is TGCGCCAGCAGCCAAGTTGCGGGGGCCTCTGGGGCCAACGTCCTGACTTTC. It codes for CASSQVAGASGANVLTF.

J is TRBJ2-7 and V is TRBV27; TRBD2 might be the D (6 bases). CDR3 length: 13 amino acids. Trimming shortened V by 4 bases and J by 0 bases, and 7 bases separated the two germline ends. Germline loops: CDR1 MNHEY, CDR2 SMNVEV (reference sequence). CDR3 residues: CASSSGSSYEQYF. The CDR3 DNA reads TGTGCCAGCAGTTCCGGGAGCTCCTACGAGCAGTACTTC.

About this clone: One end of the junction is discordant with germline, which a read error may explain. The rearrangement links TRBV7-3 to TRBJ2-7, with TRBD1 matching 9 bases. CDR1 and CDR2 from the germline V gene are SGHTA and FQGTGA. The CDR3 totals 15 residues. In DNA, the CDR3 is TGTGCCAGCAGCCTAACGGGACAGGGCAATCACGAGCAGTACTTC. Residues: CASSLTGQGNHEQYF.

The chain joins TRBV19 to TRBJ1-1; D ambiguous. V lost 1 base and J lost 0, with 6 bases in between. CDR1 is LNHDA and CDR2 is SQIVND in the germline V gene (reference sequence). The CDR3 consists of 14 residues. CDR3 protein: CASSIVEVNTEAFF. CDR3 sequence (DNA): TGTGCCAGTAGTATAGTTGAGGTGAACACTGAAGCTTTCTTT.

J is TRBJ2-2 and V is TRBV4-2, with TRBD2 identical over 8 bases. Germline V gene lookup returns CDR1 LGHNA and CDR2 YNFKEQ. This CDR3 has 17 amino acids. With 1 base clipped from V and 7 bases from J, the junction kept 11 bases outside the gene matches. CDR3 DNA: TGTGCCAGCAGCCAAGGCGGTGTAGCGGGGATCATCGGGGAGCTGTTTTTT. It translates to CASSQGGVAGIIGELFF.

The chain uses TRBV2 and TRBJ2-2, with 7 bases fitting TRBD2. The CDR3 length is 18 residues. V shed 7 bases, J shed 0 bases, and the junction held 14 bases outside the gene matches. CDR1 and CDR2 (germline): SNHLY, FYNNEI. This chain's CDR3 is CASTPVLAVESNTGELFF. CDR3 DNA: TGTGCCAGCACCCCCGTCCTAGCGGTAGAATCGAACACCGGGGAGCTGTTTTTT. Full variable domain (rest looked up from reference TRBV2 and TRBJ2-2): EPEVTQTPSHQVTQMGQEVILRCVPISNHLYFYWYRQILGQKVEFLVSFYNNEISEKSEIFDDQFSVERPDGSNFTLKIRSTKLEDSAMYFCASTPVLAVESNTGELFFGEGSRLTVL.

V and J are TRBV9 and TRBJ1-2; D unresolved. The ends were cut back, 3 bases at V and 3 bases at J, with 18 bases in the middle. This CDR3 has 16 residues. Germline CDR1 reads SGDLS; CDR2 reads YYNGEE. In DNA form, the CDR3 reads TGTGCCAGCAGCGACCGACCCGACATACTCTACTATGGCTACACCTTC. Translated, it gives CASSDRPDILYYGYTF.

About this clone itself: The junction and the germline gene differ at one end; a read error may be behind it. The same CDR3 is also encoded by other DNA sequences in this sample. This chain uses TRBV4-1 with TRBJ2-7; TRBD2 aligns across 9 bases. The CDR3 contains 16 residues. Looked up from germline, CDR1 is MGHRA and CDR2 is YSYEKL. The CDR3 coding sequence is TGCGCCAGCAGCCAAGGGAGCGGGGGGCCCTCCTACGAGCAGTATTTC. It translates to CASSQGSGGPSYEQYF.

This clone was seen just once. The genes are TRBV9 and TRBJ2-7; D not certain. With 3 bases removed from V and 1 base from J, the gap between germline ends came to 14 bases. CDR1 and CDR2 from the germline V gene are SGDLS and YYNGEE. This CDR3 contains 15 residues. The DNA for the CDR3 is TGTGCCAGCAGCGCAGACCTCGGGTCGTCCTACGAGCAGTACTTC. It yields the protein CASSADLGSSYEQYF.

J is TRBJ2-5 and V is TRBV27; 9 positions match TRBD2. CDR3 length: 15 amino acids. CDR1 is MNHEY and CDR2 is SMNVEV in the germline V gene (reference sequence). Trimming took 8 bases from V and 1 from J; bases not matched to a gene: 8. For the CDR3, the DNA is TGTGCCAGCCCAATTGGCGGGGGGGCCCAAGAGACCCAGTACTTC. Protein product: CASPIGGGAQETQYF.

The chain joins TRBV5-8 to TRBJ2-1, with 13 bases lining up with TRBD2. With V trimmed by 4 bases and J by 3 bases, 4 bases remained unmatched. This CDR3 has 16 residues. Germline-derived CDR1 and CDR2 are SGHTS and YDEGEE. The CDR3 reads CASSLRLAGGYNEQFF. The CDR3 DNA reads TGTGCCAGCAGCCTGCGACTAGCGGGGGGCTACAATGAGCAGTTCTTC.

The chain uses TRBV19 and TRBJ1-1; the D is unclear. V was shortened by 8 bases and J by 7 bases, with 23 bases between the two germline ends. The germline CDR1 and CDR2 sequences are LNHDA and SQIVND (reference sequence). The CDR3 runs to 15 residues. This chain's CDR3 is CASHRGGGFVDEAFF. CDR3 DNA: TGTGCCAGTCATCGAGGTGGAGGTTTTGTCGATGAAGCTTTCTTT.

The rearrangement joins TRBV7-9 to TRBJ1-3, with TRBD1 matching 9 bases. CDR3 length: 16 residues. J was trimmed by 0 bases and V by 5 bases; bases with no gene match: 5. CDR1 SEHNR and CDR2 FQNEAQ come from the germline V gene (reference sequence). This CDR3 is CASSNTGGNSGNTIYF. CDR3 DNA: TGTGCCAGCAGCAATACAGGGGGCAACTCTGGAAACACCATATATTTT.

The chain combines TRBV6-5 with TRBJ1-5; D is unclear. The CDR3 is made up of 16 amino acids. Trimming removed 2 bases from V and 1 base from J, with 12 bases in between. Germline V CDR1 and CDR2: MNHEY, SVGAGI. For the CDR3, the DNA is TGTGCCAGCAGTTACCCTGAGAGGGAGAGCAATCAGCCCCAGCATTTT. Its translation: CASSYPERESNQPQHF.

About this clone: One junction end disagrees with the germline gene, perhaps due to a read error. This chain connects TRBV4-1 to TRBJ2-3; the D is unclear. Looked up from germline, CDR1 is MGHRA and CDR2 is YSYEKL. The CDR3 is made up of 11 amino acids. The CDR3: CASTSTDTQYF. Written as DNA, the CDR3 is TGCGCGAGCACTAGCACAGATACGCAGTATTTT.

The chain has TRBV29-1 and TRBJ1-5; D may be TRBD1 (5 bases). The CDR3 has 12 residues. Germline V gene lookup returns CDR1 SQVTM and CDR2 ANQGSEA. V lost 6 bases, J lost 6 bases, and 12 bases lay in between. The CDR3 coding sequence is TGCAGCGTGGGGACTGGCAGTCAGCCCCAGCATTTT. The encoded protein is CSVGTGSQPQHF.

This clone was observed once. The chain recombines TRBV15 with TRBJ2-5; weak D call: TRBD2 (6 bases). The CDR3 has 15 residues. Germline assignment: CDR1 LNHNV and CDR2 YYDKDF (reference sequence). V gave up 2 bases and J gave up 5 bases, with 15 bases separating them. The CDR3 loop is CATSRRFQAGETQYF. The CDR3 nucleotides read TGTGCCACCAGCAGAAGATTCCAGGCGGGGGAGACCCAGTACTTC. The full variable domain, with the rest looked up from reference TRBV15 and TRBJ2-5, is DAMVIQNPRYQVTQFGKPVTLSCSQTLNHNVMYWYQQKSSQAPKLLFHYYDKDFNNEADTPDNFQSRRPNTSFCFLDIRSPGLGDTAMYLCATSRRFQAGETQYFGPGTRLLVL.